The T cell receptor (beta chain) described here comes from a study of T cells expressing NK-cell markers. Overall study: Investigators obtained TCR beta repertoires from sorted CD3+CD56+NKG2C+, CD3+CD56+NKG2C- and CD3+CD56-NKG2C+ T cells.

Study-level points and caveats: The contribution of dominant NKG2C+ clonotypes to CD8+ T cells in roughly six donors was about 1.0-7.0%. Whether expanded NKG2C+ T cell clones recognized HCMV stayed uncertain.

About this clonotype itself: Its target is unknown.

UMIs accompanied the 5'RACE template switching by which TCR beta cDNA was made. TCRdb reanalyzed the 5' RACE reads and collapses them to one entry per CDR3 protein, without DNA. Its listing shows roughly 430,000 distinct CDR3 sequences. The CDR3 is 17 residues long. The TCR comes from a woman aged 18 to 75 in good health. This chain uses TRBV21-1 with TRBJ1-6; TCRdb names TRBD1, which stays unverified in the absence of DNA. TRBV21-1 is a pseudogene. The sequenced sample consisted of blood T cells: a sorted CD56 or NKG2C T cell subset, CD4+ or CD8+ T cells, or bulk PBMC T cells (not recorded which). The CDR3 is CASSKARRQGRDSPLHF.